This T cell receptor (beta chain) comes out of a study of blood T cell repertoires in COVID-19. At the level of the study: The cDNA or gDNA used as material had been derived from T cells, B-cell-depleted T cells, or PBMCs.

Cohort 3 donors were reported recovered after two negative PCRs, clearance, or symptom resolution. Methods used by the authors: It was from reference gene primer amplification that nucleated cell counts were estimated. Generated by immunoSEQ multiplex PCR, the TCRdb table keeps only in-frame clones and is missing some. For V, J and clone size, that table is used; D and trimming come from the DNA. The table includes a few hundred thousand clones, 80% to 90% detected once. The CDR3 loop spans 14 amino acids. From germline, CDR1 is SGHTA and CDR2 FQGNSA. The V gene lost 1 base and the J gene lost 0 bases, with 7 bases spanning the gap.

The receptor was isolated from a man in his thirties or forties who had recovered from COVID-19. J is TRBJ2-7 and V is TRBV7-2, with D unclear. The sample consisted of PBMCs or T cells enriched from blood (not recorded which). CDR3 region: CASSLGATSYEQYF. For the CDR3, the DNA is TGTGCCAGCAGCTTAGGAGCCACCTCCTACGAGCAGTACTTC.